The entry below describes one T cell receptor (beta chain). In the authors' methods: Amplifying reference gene primers gave estimates of nucleated cell counts. Profiling relied on immunoSEQ multiplex PCR, and the TCRdb table lists in-frame clones only, not all of them. V, J and clone size derive from that table, while D and trimming were established from the DNA sequence. Of some 140,000 clones detected, around 78% appear once; the ten largest clones hold 9.5% to 14%. The sample belongs to a study of blood T cell repertoires in COVID-19. Study overall: Samples representing acute and convalescent COVID-19 were sourced from the United States, Italy and Spain.

The germline CDR1 and CDR2 sequences are SEHNR and FQNEAQ (reference sequence). There are 17 residues in the CDR3. Trimming removed 0 bases from V and 0 bases from J; junction bases left unmatched: 5. Sequencing input: peripheral blood. The sequence was collected from a human donor in a cohort sampled during active COVID-19. This sequence joins TRBV7-9 and TRBJ1-5, with TRBD1 identical over 7 bases. DNA of the CDR3: TGTGCCAGCAGCTTAGCGAGGGGACAGTATAGCAATCAGCCCCAGCATTTT. Translation: CASSLARGQYSNQPQHF.